The rows below give T cell receptor beta chains drawn from one sample of a study of cytomegalovirus exposure and HLA in healthy donors. The assay was immunoSEQ multiplex PCR, and TCRdb's table has in-frame clones only and misses some. Of 150,000 to 200,000 clones in the sample, 60% to 80% were seen once. The sample taken for sequencing was PBMCs. The receptor set was obtained from a man aged 18 to 30 in good health and CMV-seropositive. CDR3s include the opening cysteine and the closing phenylalanine or tryptophan. The order of the fields is V gene, clone size, J gene, D gene, CDR3 DNA, CDR3 protein. D genes are given only for firm matches. Size is omitted from some rows. Given values are once, few, many or a class for expanded clones.

>TRBV4-2|-|TRBJ2-2|-
TGTGCCAGCAGCCAAGACCGTACCGGGGAGCTGTTTTTT
CASSQDRTGELFF
>TRBV6-4|-|TRBJ1-1|TRBD1
TGTGCCAGCAAAGGGGGCCCGAACACTGAAGCTTTCTTT
CASKGGPNTEAFF
>TRBV7-3|-|TRBJ1-3|-
TGTGCCAGCCAAAGGGGGAAGTGGTACACCATATATTTT
CASQRGKWYTIYF
>TRBV7-9|-|TRBJ1-4|TRBD1
TGTGCCAGCAGGCAGGGGACAGATGAAAAACTGTTTTTT
CASRQGTDEKLFF
>TRBV2|-|TRBJ2-5|TRBD2
TGTGCCAGCAGTTACGAACTAGCGGGAGGGCCAAATCAAGAGACCCAGTACTTC
CASSYELAGGPNQETQYF
>TRBV27|-|TRBJ2-1|-
TGTGCCAGCAGCCTCAATGGACGCGGGACCTACAATGAGCAGTTCTTC
CASSLNGRGTYNEQFF
>TRBV5-1|-|TRBJ2-3|TRBD2
TGCGCCAGCAGCTTGATGCAACTAGCGGGGACAGATACGCAGTATTTT
CASSLMQLAGTDTQYF
>TRBV6-1|-|TRBJ1-1|-
TGTGCCAGCAGTGACGCCTTACGGGGTAAAAGTATCTCCGAAGCTTTCTTT
CASSDALRGKSISEAFF
>TRBV19|few|TRBJ2-1|-
TGTGCCAGTAGTATCAACAGGGAAGGGAATGAGCAGTTCTTC
CASSINREGNEQFF
>TRBV6-5|few|TRBJ2-1|TRBD2
TGTGCCAGCAGGCCAGCGGGAGAGGTCAATGAGCAGTTCTTC
CASRPAGEVNEQFF
>TRBV9|-|TRBJ2-3|TRBD2
TGTGCCAGCATTCTAGCGGGAGGGCGATCAGATACGCAGTATTTT
CASILAGGRSDTQYF
>TRBV11-3|-|TRBJ2-1|TRBD2
TGTGCCAGCAGCTTAGATGGTGCTAGCGGGGGCAATGAGCAGTTCTTC
CASSLDGASGGNEQFF
>TRBV2|-|TRBJ1-2|TRBD1
TGTGCCAGCAGTGAAACCCGGACAGGGTGGATTAGCTACACCTTC
CASSETRTGWISYTF
>TRBV6-6|once|TRBJ2-2|-
TGTGCCAGCAGTTTTATTAGTGGTAACACCGGGGAGCTGTTTTTT
CASSFISGNTGELFF
>TRBV15|-|TRBJ2-1|-
TGTGCCACCAGCAGAGCCCAGCGCTACAATGAGCAGTTCTTC
CATSRAQRYNEQFF
>TRBV27|-|TRBJ1-5|-
TGTGCCAGCAGCATCGGGGGGGCCGATCAGCCCCAGCATTTT
CASSIGGADQPQHF
>TRBV10-2|few|TRBJ2-5|-
TGCGCCAGCAGTGAGTCCAGCAGGGGTGAGACCCAGTACTTC
CASSESSRGETQYF
>TRBV2|-|TRBJ1-2|-
TGTGCCAGCATCGACAGATTCTATGGCTACACCTTC
CASIDRFYGYTF
>TRBV25-1|-|TRBJ1-6|-
TGTGCCAGCAGTGAACAGGGAAATTCACCCCTCCACTTT
CASSEQGNSPLHF
>TRBV15|-|TRBJ1-2|TRBD1
TGTGCCACCAGCAGGGAAGGGACAGGTGGCGATGGCTACACCTTC
CATSREGTGGDGYTF
>TRBV7-2|-|TRBJ2-3|-
TGTGCCAGCAGCCGTAATCCTAGCACAGATACGCAGTATTTT
CASSRNPSTDTQYF
>TRBV9|-|TRBJ2-2|-
TGTGCCAGCAGCGTGATTGACTTCACCGGGGAGCTGTTTTTT
CASSVIDFTGELFF
>TRBV11-3|-|TRBJ2-5|-
TGTGCCAGCAGCTTAATCGGGCAAGAGACCCAGTACTTC
CASSLIGQETQYF
>TRBV10-3|-|TRBJ2-1|-
TGTGCCATCAGCGGAACAGGGAACAATGAGCAGTTCTTC
CAISGTGNNEQFF
>TRBV11-1|few|TRBJ2-6|-
TGTGCCAGCAGCTCGGGCTCTGGGGCCAACGTCCTGACTTTC
CASSSGSGANVLTF
>TRBV5-1|-|TRBJ2-5|-
TGCGCCAGCAGCCTGCGATTAGGGGTAGAGACCCAGTACTTC
CASSLRLGVETQYF
>TRBV11-3|-|TRBJ2-1|TRBD2
TGTGCCAGCAGCTCCACCCGGACTAGCGCGTACTACAATGAGCAGTTCTTC
CASSSTRTSAYYNEQFF
>TRBV28|-|TRBJ1-3|-
TGTGCCAGCAGTTTTGGTCAGGTGAAATCTGGAAACACCATATATTTT
CASSFGQVKSGNTIYF
>TRBV7-9|-|TRBJ2-3|TRBD1
TGTGCCAGCAGCCAGGGACAGGGAGCGAACCCTGCAGATACGCAGTATTTT
CASSQGQGANPADTQYF
>TRBV9|-|TRBJ2-2|TRBD2
TGTGCCAGCAGCCAGCGGGAGGGCCGGGCCGGGGAGCTGTTTTTT
CASSQREGRAGELFF
>TRBV2|-|TRBJ1-1|-
TGTGCCAGCATGGAACAGTCTTTGAACACTGAAGCTTTCTTT
CASMEQSLNTEAFF
>TRBV9|-|TRBJ2-2|-
TGTGCCAGCAGCGTAGCTACGGAGCCCGACACCGGGGAGCTGTTTTTT
CASSVATEPDTGELFF
>TRBV19|-|TRBJ1-5|-
TGTGCCAGTGATTCGGTTGGCAATCAGCCCCAGCATTTT
CASDSVGNQPQHF
>TRBV10-2|-|TRBJ1-6|-
TGCGCCAGCAGGGGGGTTGGGGGGACTAATTCACCCCTCCACTTT
CASRGVGGTNSPLHF
>TRBV15|few|TRBJ2-1|TRBD2
TGTGCCACCAGCAGAGCTAGCGGGAGTATCAATGAGCAGTTCTTC
CATSRASGSINEQFF
>TRBV4-2|few|TRBJ2-1|TRBD2
TGTGCCAGCAGCCAATTTGTGACCGGGACTAGCGGGAGCAATGAGCAGTTCTTC
CASSQFVTGTSGSNEQFF
>TRBV4-1|-|TRBJ2-1|-
TGCGCCAGCAGCCAAGAGTCCGACACCCATGAGCAGTTCTTC
CASSQESDTHEQFF
>TRBV30|-|TRBJ2-2|-
TGTGCCTGGAGCCCCGCGAGTAGCACCGGGGAGCTGTTTTTT
CAWSPASSTGELFF
>TRBV15|-|TRBJ2-1|TRBD2
TGTGCCACCAGCAGAGGAGGGGTTGGCGGGAGGGCCGTAGTTGAGCAGTTCTTC
CATSRGGVGGRAVVEQFF
>TRBV29-1|once|TRBJ2-1|TRBD2
TGCAGCGTTCGTGGACTAGCGGGGCGAGGAGACAATGAGCAGTTCTTC
CSVRGLAGRGDNEQFF
>TRBV28|-|TRBJ1-2|-
TGTGCCAGCAGGGCAGGGGCCTATGGCTACACCTTC
CASRAGAYGYTF
>TRBV6-1|few|TRBJ1-4|TRBD1
TGTGCCAGCAGTGATACAGGGGGCGCAGGGGAAAAACTGTTTTTT
CASSDTGGAGEKLFF
>TRBV28|-|TRBJ1-1|-
TGTGCCAGCCACGCAGGGGCAATGAACACTGAAGCTTTCTTT
CASHAGAMNTEAFF
>TRBV11-3|few|TRBJ1-2|-
TGTGCCAGCAGCTTAGGGCCGGAGGGTGGCTACACCTTC
CASSLGPEGGYTF
>TRBV5-1|-|TRBJ1-3|-
TGCGCCAGCAGCTTGGAGGGGGGGACTGGAAACACCATATATTTT
CASSLEGGTGNTIYF
>TRBV19|-|TRBJ1-5|-
TGTGCCAGTAGTATAGATCTCGGGGGATATCAGCCCCAGCATTTT
CASSIDLGGYQPQHF
>TRBV19|-|TRBJ1-3|TRBD1
TGTGCCAGTACCTTACGTCGGGGACAGGGAAACACCATATATTTT
CASTLRRGQGNTIYF
>TRBV18|once|TRBJ2-3|-
TGTGCCAGCTCACCGTCCCAGGCGGGATTTAGCACAGATACGCAGTATTTT
CASSPSQAGFSTDTQYF
>TRBV5-1|-|TRBJ2-1|-
TGCGCCAGCAGCTTGGGCGGGATTGAAAATGAGCAGTTCTTC
CASSLGGIENEQFF
>TRBV30|-|TRBJ1-2|-
TGTGCCTGGAGTGTATCCCGGTTTCGTGTTTGGTATGGCTACACCTTC
CAWSVSRFRVWYGYTF